A selection of T cell receptor beta chains follows, all from one sample in a study of T cell responses to AZD1222 COVID-19 vaccine. Sequenced by immunoSEQ multiplex PCR; TCRdb stores in-frame clones only, minus some. The table records 180,000 or so clones, 88% of them present only once. The sample was peripheral blood, taken 28 days after the second AZD1222 dose. The source of these receptors is an adult who received the AZD1222 COVID-19 vaccine. Each CDR3 is given with its conserved first and last residue. Each record gives: CDR3 length, D gene, clone size, J gene, V gene, CDR3 protein, CDR3 DNA. A D gene is named only where the DNA matches it firmly. A row's size may be missing; if present it is once, few, many or a size class.

CDR3 length: 9; D gene: NA; clone size: NA; J gene: TRBJ2-7; V gene: TRBV27; CDR3 protein: CASRYEQYF; CDR3 DNA: TGTGCCAGCCGGTACGAGCAGTACTTC
CDR3 length: 17; D gene: NA; clone size: once; J gene: TRBJ2-6; V gene: TRBV5-4; CDR3 protein: CASSLGGRTSGANVLTF; CDR3 DNA: TGTGCCAGCAGCTTGGGCGGCCGAACCTCTGGGGCCAACGTCCTGACTTTC
CDR3 length: 16; D gene: TRBD2; clone size: NA; J gene: TRBJ2-3; V gene: TRBV4-3; CDR3 protein: CASSQFLAGGTDTQYF; CDR3 DNA: TGCGCCAGCAGCCAATTCCTAGCGGGAGGGACAGATACGCAGTATTTT
CDR3 length: 11; D gene: NA; clone size: NA; J gene: TRBJ2-3; V gene: TRBV11-3; CDR3 protein: CASSQSDTQYF; CDR3 DNA: TGTGCCAGCAGCCAGTCGGATACGCAGTATTTT
CDR3 length: 12; D gene: NA; clone size: NA; J gene: TRBJ2-7; V gene: TRBV7-9; CDR3 protein: CASSLKPYEQYF; CDR3 DNA: TGTGCCAGCAGCTTGAAACCCTACGAGCAGTACTTC
CDR3 length: 15; D gene: NA; clone size: NA; J gene: TRBJ2-2; V gene: TRBV6-6; CDR3 protein: CASVAPHPGHRGAVF; CDR3 DNA: TGTGCCAGCGTTGCCCCACATCCCGGGCACCGGGGAGCTGTTTTT
CDR3 length: 11; D gene: NA; clone size: NA; J gene: TRBJ2-7; V gene: TRBV10-3; CDR3 protein: CAISGEGEQYF; CDR3 DNA: TGTGCCATCAGTGGGGAAGGCGAGCAGTACTTC
CDR3 length: 15; D gene: NA; clone size: NA; J gene: TRBJ1-4; V gene: TRBV30; CDR3 protein: CAWSVAVRTNEKLFF; CDR3 DNA: TGTGCCTGGAGTGTAGCAGTCCGGACTAATGAAAAACTGTTTTTT
CDR3 length: 15; D gene: TRBD1; clone size: few; J gene: TRBJ2-7; V gene: TRBV7-8; CDR3 protein: CASSYGGTGGYEQYF; CDR3 DNA: TGTGCCAGCAGCTACGGGGGCACAGGGGGCTACGAGCAGTACTTC
CDR3 length: 14; D gene: TRBD2; clone size: NA; J gene: TRBJ2-5; V gene: TRBV7-9; CDR3 protein: CASSGLAGEETQYF; CDR3 DNA: TGTGCCAGCAGCGGGCTAGCGGGAGAAGAGACCCAGTACTTC
CDR3 length: 13; D gene: NA; clone size: NA; J gene: TRBJ1-1; V gene: TRBV3-1/TRBV3-2; CDR3 protein: CASSQDRQSEAFF; CDR3 DNA: TGTGCCAGCAGCCAAGATAGACAATCTGAAGCTTTCTTT
CDR3 length: 14; D gene: TRBD1; clone size: NA; J gene: TRBJ2-7; V gene: TRBV19; CDR3 protein: CASSPYDRVLEQYF; CDR3 DNA: TGTGCCAGTAGTCCTTACGACAGGGTGTTAGAGCAGTACTTC
CDR3 length: 15; D gene: NA; clone size: once; J gene: TRBJ2-5; V gene: TRBV7-2; CDR3 protein: CASSLAGSFGETQYF; CDR3 DNA: TGTGCCAGCAGCTTAGCAGGGTCCTTCGGGGAGACCCAGTACTTC
CDR3 length: 18; D gene: TRBD2; clone size: NA; J gene: TRBJ2-1; V gene: TRBV6-6; CDR3 protein: CASSHGTSGSSSYNEQFF; CDR3 DNA: TGTGCCAGCAGTCATGGGACTAGCGGGTCGAGCTCCTACAATGAGCAGTTCTTC
CDR3 length: 17; D gene: TRBD1; clone size: NA; J gene: TRBJ1-1; V gene: TRBV5-6; CDR3 protein: CASSRKGTGWGNTEAFF; CDR3 DNA: TGTGCCAGCAGCCGGAAAGGGACAGGGTGGGGGAACACTGAAGCTTTCTTT
CDR3 length: 15; D gene: NA; clone size: NA; J gene: TRBJ1-1; V gene: TRBV11-2; CDR3 protein: CASSFVGGLGTEAFF; CDR3 DNA: TGTGCCAGCAGCTTTGTTGGGGGATTAGGCACTGAAGCTTTCTTT
CDR3 length: 17; D gene: TRBD2; clone size: NA; J gene: TRBJ2-5; V gene: TRBV4-3; CDR3 protein: CASSQDRSGRAQETQYF; CDR3 DNA: TGCGCCAGCAGCCAAGATAGGAGCGGGAGGGCCCAAGAGACCCAGTACTTC
CDR3 length: 12; D gene: NA; clone size: NA; J gene: TRBJ2-7; V gene: TRBV12-3/TRBV12-4; CDR3 protein: CASSLRGYEQYF; CDR3 DNA: TGTGCCAGCAGTTTACGTGGGTACGAGCAGTACTTC
CDR3 length: 16; D gene: NA; clone size: NA; J gene: TRBJ1-2; V gene: TRBV15; CDR3 protein: CATSRANTGSNYGYTF; CDR3 DNA: TGTGCCACCAGCAGAGCAAACACAGGGTCTAACTATGGCTACACCTTC
CDR3 length: 15; D gene: NA; clone size: NA; J gene: TRBJ2-1; V gene: TRBV7-3; CDR3 protein: CASSLVAGNYNEQFF; CDR3 DNA: TGTGCCAGCAGCTTAGTAGCAGGGAACTACAATGAGCAGTTCTTC
CDR3 length: 17; D gene: NA; clone size: NA; J gene: TRBJ2-3; V gene: TRBV9; CDR3 protein: CASSALGQVQGTDTQYF; CDR3 DNA: TGTGCCAGCAGCGCACTGGGGCAGGTCCAGGGCACAGATACGCAGTATTTT
CDR3 length: 15; D gene: NA; clone size: NA; J gene: TRBJ2-5; V gene: TRBV4-3; CDR3 protein: CASSQGTGARETQYF; CDR3 DNA: TGCGCCAGCAGCCAAGGTACGGGAGCGCGTGAGACCCAGTACTTC
CDR3 length: 16; D gene: TRBD1; clone size: NA; J gene: TRBJ2-5; V gene: TRBV24-1; CDR3 protein: CATRTQRQGSAETQYF; CDR3 DNA: TGTGCCACCAGGACCCAAAGACAGGGATCGGCGGAGACCCAGTACTTC
CDR3 length: 14; D gene: TRBD2; clone size: NA; J gene: TRBJ2-7; V gene: TRBV6-5; CDR3 protein: CASSPLGGTYEQYF; CDR3 DNA: TGTGCCAGCAGTCCCCTGGGGGGGACGTACGAGCAGTACTTC
CDR3 length: 17; D gene: TRBD1; clone size: NA; J gene: TRBJ1-5; V gene: TRBV19; CDR3 protein: CASSMNPEGRGRKPQHF; CDR3 DNA: TGTGCCAGTAGTATGAACCCTGAGGGCAGGGGGAGAAAGCCCCAGCATTTT
CDR3 length: 14; D gene: NA; clone size: once; J gene: TRBJ2-1; V gene: TRBV18; CDR3 protein: CASSPERVSNEQFF; CDR3 DNA: TGTGCCAGCTCCCCCGAGAGGGTCTCAAATGAGCAGTTCTTC
CDR3 length: 12; D gene: TRBD1; clone size: NA; J gene: TRBJ1-4; V gene: TRBV10-3; CDR3 protein: CAIKDRGKELFF; CDR3 DNA: TGTGCCATCAAGGACAGGGGGAAAGAACTGTTTTTT
CDR3 length: 16; D gene: NA; clone size: NA; J gene: TRBJ1-2; V gene: TRBV27; CDR3 protein: CASPRVMTTRPRGYTF; CDR3 DNA: TGTGCCAGCCCCCGGGTAATGACGACCCGTCCGAGGGGCTACACCTTC
CDR3 length: 15; D gene: TRBD2; clone size: once; J gene: TRBJ2-5; V gene: TRBV5-1; CDR3 protein: CASSFGLAGEETQYF; CDR3 DNA: TGCGCCAGCAGCTTTGGGCTAGCGGGAGAAGAGACCCAGTACTTC
CDR3 length: 16; D gene: TRBD2; clone size: NA; J gene: TRBJ2-2; V gene: TRBV5-1; CDR3 protein: CASSLGSSGKAGELFF; CDR3 DNA: TGCGCCAGCAGCTTGGGATCCAGCGGGAAAGCCGGGGAGCTGTTTTTT
CDR3 length: 9; D gene: NA; clone size: once; J gene: TRBJ2-7; V gene: TRBV20-1; CDR3 protein: CSATYEQYF; CDR3 DNA: TGCAGTGCTACATACGAGCAGTACTTC
CDR3 length: 17; D gene: NA; clone size: NA; J gene: TRBJ2-2; V gene: TRBV24-1; CDR3 protein: CATSDPPGVGLPGELFF; CDR3 DNA: TGTGCCACCAGTGACCCCCCCGGGGTCGGGTTACCCGGGGAGCTGTTTTTT
CDR3 length: 14; D gene: NA; clone size: few; J gene: TRBJ2-3; V gene: TRBV6-5; CDR3 protein: CASMRTRGTDTQYF; CDR3 DNA: TGTGCCAGCATGCGGACCAGGGGCACAGATACGCAGTATTTT
CDR3 length: 12; D gene: NA; clone size: NA; J gene: TRBJ2-7; V gene: TRBV19; CDR3 protein: CASSTGYYEQYF; CDR3 DNA: TGTGCCAGTAGTACAGGGTACTACGAGCAGTACTTC
CDR3 length: 14; D gene: NA; clone size: NA; J gene: TRBJ2-1; V gene: TRBV10-2; CDR3 protein: CASAVVPSYNEQFF; CDR3 DNA: TGCGCCAGCGCGGTGGTCCCCTCCTACAATGAGCAGTTCTTC
CDR3 length: 15; D gene: TRBD1; clone size: NA; J gene: TRBJ2-1; V gene: TRBV2; CDR3 protein: CASSEGQRPNNEQFF; CDR3 DNA: TGTGCCAGCAGTGAGGGACAGCGGCCTAACAATGAGCAGTTCTTC
CDR3 length: 18; D gene: NA; clone size: NA; J gene: TRBJ2-1; V gene: TRBV24-1; CDR3 protein: CATSDSQRRDGIYNEQFF; CDR3 DNA: TGTGCCACCAGTGACTCACAACGTAGGGACGGGATTTACAATGAGCAGTTCTTC
CDR3 length: 12; D gene: TRBD2; clone size: once; J gene: TRBJ2-1; V gene: TRBV30; CDR3 protein: CASTPGREEQFF; CDR3 DNA: TGTGCCTCGACTCCCGGGAGGGAGGAGCAGTTCTTC
CDR3 length: 13; D gene: NA; clone size: NA; J gene: TRBJ1-1; V gene: TRBV29-1; CDR3 protein: CSVEGLQNTEAFF; CDR3 DNA: TGCAGCGTTGAAGGACTACAGAACACTGAAGCTTTCTTT
CDR3 length: 12; D gene: NA; clone size: NA; J gene: TRBJ2-7; V gene: TRBV5-1; CDR3 protein: CASFLVPYEQYF; CDR3 DNA: TGCGCCAGCTTTCTCGTACCCTACGAGCAGTACTTC
CDR3 length: 10; D gene: NA; clone size: once; J gene: TRBJ2-4; V gene: TRBV20-1; CDR3 protein: CSAVRNIQYF; CDR3 DNA: TGCAGTGCCGTGAGAAACATTCAGTACTTC
CDR3 length: 14; D gene: NA; clone size: NA; J gene: TRBJ1-1; V gene: TRBV19; CDR3 protein: CASRKDGLVSEAFF; CDR3 DNA: TGTGCCAGCCGAAAGGACGGGCTAGTGTCTGAAGCTTTCTTT
CDR3 length: 15; D gene: NA; clone size: NA; J gene: TRBJ1-1; V gene: TRBV28; CDR3 protein: CASSTNQRGNTEAFF; CDR3 DNA: TGTGCCAGCAGTACAAACCAGAGGGGAAACACTGAAGCTTTCTTT
CDR3 length: 13; D gene: NA; clone size: NA; J gene: TRBJ2-1; V gene: TRBV15; CDR3 protein: CATSQKIYNEQFF; CDR3 DNA: TGTGCCACCTCGCAGAAGATATACAATGAGCAGTTCTTC
CDR3 length: 14; D gene: NA; clone size: NA; J gene: TRBJ2-7; V gene: TRBV3-1/TRBV3-2; CDR3 protein: CASSLRGTPDEQYF; CDR3 DNA: TGTGCCAGCAGCCTCCGTGGGACTCCAGACGAGCAGTACTTC
CDR3 length: 19; D gene: NA; clone size: NA; J gene: TRBJ2-3; V gene: TRBV6-2/TRBV6-3; CDR3 protein: CASSYIGGAAEGGTDTQYF; CDR3 DNA: TGTGCCAGCAGTTACATCGGCGGTGCGGCGGAGGGGGGCACAGATACGCAGTATTTT
CDR3 length: 16; D gene: TRBD2; clone size: NA; J gene: TRBJ2-1; V gene: TRBV7-3; CDR3 protein: CASSLGAGGSYNEQFF; CDR3 DNA: TGTGCCAGCAGCTTAGGAGCGGGAGGTTCGTACAATGAGCAGTTCTTC
CDR3 length: 16; D gene: NA; clone size: NA; J gene: TRBJ2-5; V gene: TRBV5-4; CDR3 protein: CASSAGGGQLQETQYF; CDR3 DNA: TGTGCCAGCAGCGCCGGGGGAGGCCAGCTCCAGGAGACCCAGTACTTC